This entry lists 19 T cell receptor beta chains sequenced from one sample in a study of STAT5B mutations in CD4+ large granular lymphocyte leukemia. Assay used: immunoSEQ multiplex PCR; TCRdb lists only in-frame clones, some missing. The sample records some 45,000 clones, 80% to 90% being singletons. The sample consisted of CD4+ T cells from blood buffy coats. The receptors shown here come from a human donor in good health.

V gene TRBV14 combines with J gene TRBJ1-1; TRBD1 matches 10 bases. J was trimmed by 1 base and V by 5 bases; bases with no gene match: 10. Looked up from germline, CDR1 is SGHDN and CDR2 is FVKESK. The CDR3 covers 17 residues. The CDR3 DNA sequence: TGTGCCAGCAGCAACGGACAGGGGGTCCTTAGGAACACTGAAGCTTTCTTT. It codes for CASSNGQGVLRNTEAFF. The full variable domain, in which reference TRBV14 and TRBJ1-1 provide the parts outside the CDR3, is EAGVTQFPSHSVIEKGQTVTLRCDPISGHDNLYWYRRVMGKEIKFLLHFVKESKQDESGMPNNRFLAERTGGTYSTLKVQPAELEDSGVYFCASSNGQGVLRNTEAFFGQGTRLTVV.

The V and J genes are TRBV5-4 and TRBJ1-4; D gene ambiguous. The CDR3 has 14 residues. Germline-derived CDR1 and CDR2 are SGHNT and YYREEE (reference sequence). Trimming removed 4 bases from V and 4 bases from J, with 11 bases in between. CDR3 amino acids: CASSRSGINEKLFF. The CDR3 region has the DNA TGTGCCAGCAGCCGTTCAGGCATTAATGAAAAACTGTTTTTT.

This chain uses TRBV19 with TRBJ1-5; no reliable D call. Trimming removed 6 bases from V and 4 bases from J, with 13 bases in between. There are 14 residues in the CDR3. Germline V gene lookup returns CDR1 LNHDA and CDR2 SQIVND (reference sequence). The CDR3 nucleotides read TGTGCCAGTAGCTTCCGGGCCCTAAATCAGCCCCAGCATTTT. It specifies CASSFRALNQPQHF.

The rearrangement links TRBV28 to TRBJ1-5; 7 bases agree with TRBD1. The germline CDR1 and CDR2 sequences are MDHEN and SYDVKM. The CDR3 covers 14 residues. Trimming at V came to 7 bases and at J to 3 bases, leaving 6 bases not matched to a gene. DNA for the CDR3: TGTGCCAGCATCATGGACAGGTTCAATCAGCCCCAGCATTTT. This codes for CASIMDRFNQPQHF. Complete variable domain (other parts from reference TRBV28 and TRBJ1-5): DVKVTQSSRYLVKRTGEKVFLECVQDMDHENMFWYRQDPGLGLRLIYFSYDVKMKEKGDIPEGYSVSREKKERFSLILESASTNQTSMYLCASIMDRFNQPQHFGDGTRLSIL.

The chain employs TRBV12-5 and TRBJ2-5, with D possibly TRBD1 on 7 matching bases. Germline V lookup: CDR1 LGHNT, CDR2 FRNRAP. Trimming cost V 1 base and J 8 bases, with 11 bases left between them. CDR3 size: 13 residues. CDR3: CASGLEEGATQYF. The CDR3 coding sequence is TGTGCTAGTGGTTTGGAGGAGGGGGCAACCCAGTACTTC.

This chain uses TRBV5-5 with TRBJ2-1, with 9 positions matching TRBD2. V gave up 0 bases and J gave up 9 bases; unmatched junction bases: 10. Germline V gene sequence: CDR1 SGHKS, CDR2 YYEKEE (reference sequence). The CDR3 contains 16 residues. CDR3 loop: CASSLVGSGRKFEQFF. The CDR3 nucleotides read TGTGCCAGCAGCTTGGTAGGTAGCGGGAGAAAGTTTGAGCAGTTCTTC. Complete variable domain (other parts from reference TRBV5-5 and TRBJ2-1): DAGVTQSPTHLIKTRGQQVTLRCSPISGHKSVSWYQQVLGQGPQFIFQYYEKEERGRGNFPDRFSARQFPNYSSELNVNALLLGDSALYLCASSLVGSGRKFEQFFGPGTRLTVL.

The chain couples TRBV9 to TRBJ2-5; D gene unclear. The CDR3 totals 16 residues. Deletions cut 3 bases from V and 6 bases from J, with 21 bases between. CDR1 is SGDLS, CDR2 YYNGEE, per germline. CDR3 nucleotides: TGTGCCAGCAGCGCCCGTCTGGATTCGCCCCTGAAGACCCAGTACTTC. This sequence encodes CASSARLDSPLKTQYF.

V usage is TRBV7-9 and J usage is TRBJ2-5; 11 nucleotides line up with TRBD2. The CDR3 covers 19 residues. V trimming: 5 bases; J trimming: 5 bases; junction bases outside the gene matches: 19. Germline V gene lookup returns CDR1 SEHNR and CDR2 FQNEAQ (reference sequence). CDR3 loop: CASSNPGLAAWGGGETQYF. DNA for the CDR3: TGTGCCAGCAGCAATCCGGGACTAGCGGCCTGGGGTGGGGGGGAGACCCAGTACTTC.

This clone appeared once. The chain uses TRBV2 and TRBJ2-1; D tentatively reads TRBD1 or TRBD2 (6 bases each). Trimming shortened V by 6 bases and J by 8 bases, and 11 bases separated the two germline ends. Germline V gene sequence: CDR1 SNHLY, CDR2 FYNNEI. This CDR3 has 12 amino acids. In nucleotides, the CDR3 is TGTGCCAGCAGGGCTAGGGGGGATGAGCAGTTCTTC. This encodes CASRARGDEQFF.

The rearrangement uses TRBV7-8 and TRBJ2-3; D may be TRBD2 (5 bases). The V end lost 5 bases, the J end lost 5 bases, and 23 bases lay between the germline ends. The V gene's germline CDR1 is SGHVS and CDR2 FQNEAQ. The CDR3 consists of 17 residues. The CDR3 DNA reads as TGTGCCAGCAGCCCCGAGGTAGGGCGGGTGCGAGGAGATACGCAGTATTTT. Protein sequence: CASSPEVGRVRGDTQYF.

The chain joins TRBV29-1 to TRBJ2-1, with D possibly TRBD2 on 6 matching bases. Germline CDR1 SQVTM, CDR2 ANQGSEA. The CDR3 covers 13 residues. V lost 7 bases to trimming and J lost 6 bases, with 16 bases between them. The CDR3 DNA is TGCAGCGCTGGGGGGACGTTCGGCAATGAGCAGTTCTTC. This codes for CSAGGTFGNEQFF.

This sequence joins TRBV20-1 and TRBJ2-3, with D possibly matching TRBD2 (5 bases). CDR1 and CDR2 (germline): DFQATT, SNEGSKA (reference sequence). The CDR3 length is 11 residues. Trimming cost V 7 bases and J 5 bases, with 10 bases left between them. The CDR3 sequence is CSVRSGDTQYF. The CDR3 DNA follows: TGCAGTGTGAGGAGCGGAGATACGCAGTATTTT.

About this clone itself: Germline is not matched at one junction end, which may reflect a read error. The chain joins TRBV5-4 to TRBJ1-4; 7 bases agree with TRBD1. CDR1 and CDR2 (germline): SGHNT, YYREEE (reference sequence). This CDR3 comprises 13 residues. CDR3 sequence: CASSLKGQVGRSF. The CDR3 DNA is TGTGCCAGCAGCTTGAAAGGACAGGTGGGGAGAAGTTTT.

The CDR3 nucleotides are TGTGCCAGTAGTATGCGTACAGATACGCAGTATTTT. Translating it yields CASSMRTDTQYF. This chain connects TRBV19 to TRBJ2-3; no clear D. Per the germline V gene, CDR1 is LNHDA and CDR2 is SQIVND (reference sequence). V lost 3 bases, J lost 3 bases, and 4 bases lay in between. This CDR3 region has 12 residues. Together with reference TRBV19 and TRBJ2-3, the CDR3 gives the full variable domain: DGGITQSPKYLFRKEGQNVTLSCEQNLNHDAMYWYRQDPGQGLRLIYYSQIVNDFQKGDIAEGYSVSREKKESFPLTVTSAQKNPTAFYLCASSMRTDTQYFGPGTRLTVL.

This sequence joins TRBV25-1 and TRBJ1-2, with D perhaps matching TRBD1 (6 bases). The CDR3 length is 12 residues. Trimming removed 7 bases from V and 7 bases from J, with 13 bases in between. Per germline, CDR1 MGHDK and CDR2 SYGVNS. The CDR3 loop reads CASNTGNFGYTF. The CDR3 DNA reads TGTGCCAGCAATACAGGGAATTTTGGCTACACCTTC.

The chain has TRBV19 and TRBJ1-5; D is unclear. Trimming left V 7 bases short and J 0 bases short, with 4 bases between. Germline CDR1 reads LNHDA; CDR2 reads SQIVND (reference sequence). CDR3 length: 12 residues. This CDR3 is CASKISNQPQHF. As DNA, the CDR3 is TGTGCCAGTAAAATTAGCAATCAGCCCCAGCATTTT. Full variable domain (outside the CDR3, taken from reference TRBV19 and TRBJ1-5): DGGITQSPKYLFRKEGQNVTLSCEQNLNHDAMYWYRQDPGQGLRLIYYSQIVNDFQKGDIAEGYSVSREKKESFPLTVTSAQKNPTAFYLCASKISNQPQHFGDGTRLSIL.

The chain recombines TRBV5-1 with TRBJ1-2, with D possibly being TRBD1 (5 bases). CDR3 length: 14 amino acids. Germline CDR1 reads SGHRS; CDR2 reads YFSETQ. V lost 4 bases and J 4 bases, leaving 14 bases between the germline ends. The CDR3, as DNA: TGCGCCAGCAGCGATCCAGGGCTAAGCTATGGCTACACCTTC. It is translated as CASSDPGLSYGYTF.

The CDR3 is CASSDGTGGNTEAFF. CDR3 DNA sequence: TGTGCCAGCAGCGACGGGACAGGTGGGAACACTGAAGCTTTCTTT. The chain carries TRBV7-9 and TRBJ1-1; the match to TRBD1 covers 8 bases. Germline V gene lookup returns CDR1 SEHNR and CDR2 FQNEAQ (reference sequence). The junction had 6 bases not matched to a gene; V was cut back by 5 bases and J by 1 base. This CDR3 comprises 15 residues.

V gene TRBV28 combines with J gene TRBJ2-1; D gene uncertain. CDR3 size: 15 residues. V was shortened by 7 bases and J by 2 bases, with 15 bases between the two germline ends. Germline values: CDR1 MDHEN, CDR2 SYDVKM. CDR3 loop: CASTLSGPPYNEQFF. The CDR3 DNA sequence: TGTGCCAGCACCCTAAGTGGGCCACCCTACAATGAGCAGTTCTTC.